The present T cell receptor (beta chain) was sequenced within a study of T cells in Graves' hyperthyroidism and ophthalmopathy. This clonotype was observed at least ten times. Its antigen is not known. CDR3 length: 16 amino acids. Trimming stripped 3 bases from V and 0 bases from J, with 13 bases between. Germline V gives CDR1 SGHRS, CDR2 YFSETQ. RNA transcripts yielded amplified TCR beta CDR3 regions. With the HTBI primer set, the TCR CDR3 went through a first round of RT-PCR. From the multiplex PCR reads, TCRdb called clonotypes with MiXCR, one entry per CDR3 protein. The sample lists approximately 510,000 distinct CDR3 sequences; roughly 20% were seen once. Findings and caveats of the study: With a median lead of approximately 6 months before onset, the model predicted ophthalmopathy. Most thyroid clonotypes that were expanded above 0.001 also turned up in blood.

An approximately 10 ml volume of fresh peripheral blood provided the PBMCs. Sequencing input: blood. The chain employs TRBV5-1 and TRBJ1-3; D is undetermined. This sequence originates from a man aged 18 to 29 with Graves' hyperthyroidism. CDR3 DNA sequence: TGCGCCAGCAGCTGGGGAGGGTCGAGCTCTGGAAACACCATATATTTT. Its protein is CASSWGGSSSGNTIYF. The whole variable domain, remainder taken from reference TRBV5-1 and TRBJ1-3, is KAGVTQTPRYLIKTRGQQVTLSCSPISGHRSVSWYQQTPGQGLQFLFEYFSETQRNKGNFPGRFSGRQFSNSRSEMNVSTLELGDSALYLCASSWGGSSSGNTIYFGEGSWLTVV.